This T cell receptor beta chain came from a study of cytomegalovirus exposure and HLA in healthy donors. Study summary: There were roughly 110 million unique TCR beta sequences, drawn from approximately 180 million T cells, in an earlier analysis.

About this clone itself: What it recognizes is unknown.

The CDR3 is 15 residues long. CDR1 SGHKS and CDR2 YYEKEE come from the germline V gene (reference sequence). V lost 0 bases, J lost 0 bases, and 7 bases lay in between. Findings and caveats of the study: Cytomegalovirus-associated TCR beta chains were listed, numbering 164. The classifier was said to identify cytomegalovirus status with high specificity and sensitivity. CMV antigen specificity was confirmed in vitro for a few CMV-associated chains.

Vbeta (60) and Jbeta (13) primers were used in the PCR. The repertoire was sequenced with immunoSEQ multiplex PCR; TCRdb's copy has only in-frame clones and lacks some. The table includes over 150,000 clones, over 70% detected once. The gene calls are TRBV5-5 and TRBJ1-5; D ambiguous. The clonotype comes from a young man in good health and CMV-seropositive. The sequenced sample was PBMCs. This chain's CDR3 is CASSLGQPSNQPQHF. Written as DNA, the CDR3 is TGTGCCAGCAGCTTGGGGCAACCTAGCAATCAGCCCCAGCATTTT.